This T cell receptor (beta chain) was sequenced during a study of cytomegalovirus exposure and HLA in healthy donors. Across the study: The same platform was used for the roughly 130 validation repertoires as for the roughly 730 first-cohort repertoires, as reported in a later analysis.

General study findings and limits: According to the study, 160 or so TCR beta chains were cytomegalovirus-associated. It was reportedly the case that the classifier diagnosed cytomegalovirus status with high specificity and sensitivity. The tendency of first-cohort TCR clusters to co-occur in the approximately 110 validation repertoires was identified by a subsequent analysis.

This clone was counted once. Its antigen is unknown. Using immunoSEQ multiplex PCR, the repertoire was profiled, and TCRdb retains in-frame clones only, with some absent. Of 150,000 or so clones listed, 75% to 90% were seen once; the top ten hold 20% to 25%. The TCR sequence derives from a man aged 18 to 35 in good health and CMV-seropositive. The material sequenced was PBMCs.

The CDR3 protein is CASSRLAGRETQYF. In DNA, the CDR3 is TGTGCCAGCAGTAGACTAGCGGGGCGAGAGACCCAGTACTTC. J is TRBJ2-5 and V is TRBV6-6; 11 bases fit TRBD2. The CDR3 loop spans 14 amino acids. Germline values: CDR1 MNHNY, CDR2 SVGAGI (reference sequence). Trimming cost V 5 bases and J 4 bases; bases outside gene matches: 3.